The 13 T cell receptor beta chains below come from one sample, sequenced in a study of T cells in Graves' hyperthyroidism and ophthalmopathy. RNA transcripts were the template for amplifying TCR beta CDR3 regions. First-round RT-PCR targeting the TCR CDR3 was performed with the HTBI primer set. TCRdb independently ran MiXCR on the multiplex PCR reads; one entry per CDR3 protein. This table has 550,000 to 800,000 distinct CDR3 sequences, around 16% appearing once. Input material: blood. The receptors stem from a man aged 50-60 years with Graves' hyperthyroidism.

This chain uses TRBV19 with TRBJ2-3; 10 bases agree with TRBD2. The CDR3 runs 15 residues. The V segment lost 6 bases and the J segment 4 bases; nucleotides outside the gene matches: 7. Germline loops: CDR1 LNHDA, CDR2 SQIVND (reference sequence). The CDR3 reads CASSPSGRAADTQYF. The CDR3 coding sequence is TGTGCCAGTAGCCCAAGCGGGAGGGCGGCAGATACGCAGTATTTT.

This clonotype was detected only a few times. The V call is TRBV11-1, the J call TRBJ1-2; 9 nucleotides match TRBD1. J lost 8 bases, V lost 1 base, and 5 bases had no gene match. The CDR3 contains 14 residues. Germline V gene data show CDR1 as SGHAT and CDR2 as FQDESV (reference sequence). The CDR3 DNA is TGTGCCAGCAGCTTAGAGACAGGGGGAAGCGGCTACACCTTC. It codes for CASSLETGGSGYTF.

The V and J genes are TRBV6-2 or TRBV6-3 and TRBJ1-3, with D unclear. Trimming pared 6 bases from V and 0 bases from J, leaving 9 bases between. The CDR3 is 14 residues long. Germline assignment: CDR1 MNHEY and CDR2 SVGEGT. The CDR3 nucleotides read TGTGCCAGCAGGTCTGTTCACTCTGGAAACACCATATATTTT. Its translation: CASRSVHSGNTIYF.

This clonotype was observed a handful of times. The chain joins TRBV2 to TRBJ1-2, with 7 bases aligning to TRBD1. The germline V gene encodes CDR1 SNHLY and CDR2 FYNNEI. Germline trimming cut 4 bases from V and 4 bases from J; bases unmatched to any gene: 6. CDR3 length equals 14 residues. CDR3 sequence reads: CASSGTGPTYGYTF. The CDR3 DNA reads as TGTGCCAGCAGTGGGACAGGACCCACCTATGGCTACACCTTC.

Many counts were recorded for this clonotype. This chain uses TRBV11-2 with TRBJ2-1, with a tentative D call TRBD2 (6 bases). Trimming cost V 1 base and J 5 bases, with 9 bases left between them. The CDR3 totals 14 residues. Germline V gene lookup returns CDR1 SGHAT and CDR2 FQNNGV. The CDR3 nucleotides are TGTGCCAGCAGCTTAGGTTGGAGGGACAATGAGCAGTTCTTC. As protein: CASSLGWRDNEQFF.

This clonotype was counted ten times or more. This chain joins TRBV7-3 and TRBJ2-3, with D possibly matching TRBD2 (6 bases). This CDR3 contains 16 residues. V was trimmed by 1 base and J by 4 bases, leaving 15 bases between them. CDR1 is SGHTA, CDR2 FQGTGA, per germline. Here the CDR3 reads CASSLNIPGDADTQYF. DNA of the CDR3: TGTGCCAGCAGCTTAAATATCCCGGGAGACGCAGATACGCAGTATTTT.

This clonotype was observed at least ten times. V is TRBV12-3 or TRBV12-4 and J is TRBJ1-2; 10 nucleotides match TRBD1. This CDR3 contains 14 residues. V gave up 6 bases and J gave up 3 bases; unmatched junction bases: 4. The CDR3: CASSPGQGYYGYTF. CDR3 nucleotide sequence: TGTGCCAGCAGCCCGGGACAGGGGTACTATGGCTACACCTTC.

V and J are TRBV19 and TRBJ1-6; 9 bases fit TRBD1. This CDR3 contains 12 residues. The germline V gene encodes CDR1 LNHDA and CDR2 SQIVND (reference sequence). Unmatched junction bases numbered 6, after V lost 9 bases and J lost 12 bases. The CDR3 loop reads CASRDRDRPLHF. DNA for the CDR3: TGTGCCAGCCGGGACAGGGATAGACCCCTCCACTTT.

This clonotype has a count of ten or more. The J gene is TRBJ2-7, the V gene TRBV28; D might be TRBD2 (6 bases). V was pared by 1 base and J by 3 bases, with 13 bases between. CDR1 is MDHEN, CDR2 SYDVKM, per germline. The CDR3 consists of 15 residues. The CDR3 sequence is CASSLYTPGGYEQYF. DNA for the CDR3: TGTGCCAGCAGTTTATATACGCCCGGGGGCTACGAGCAGTACTTC. Looking up the rest from reference TRBV28 and TRBJ2-7 gives the full variable domain: DVKVTQSSRYLVKRTGEKVFLECVQDMDHENMFWYRQDPGLGLRLIYFSYDVKMKEKGDIPEGYSVSREKKERFSLILESASTNQTSMYLCASSLYTPGGYEQYFGPGTRLTVT.

This clonotype was recorded many times. V gene TRBV28 combines with J gene TRBJ2-7; the match to TRBD2 covers 10 bases. CDR1 is MDHEN, CDR2 SYDVKM, per germline. CDR3 size: 15 residues. Unmatched junction bases numbered 5, after V lost 6 bases and J lost 0 bases. The CDR3: CASSVLAGLSYEQYF. In DNA form, the CDR3 reads TGTGCCAGCAGCGTACTAGCGGGACTCTCCTACGAGCAGTACTTC. Full variable domain (missing parts from reference TRBV28 and TRBJ2-7): DVKVTQSSRYLVKRTGEKVFLECVQDMDHENMFWYRQDPGLGLRLIYFSYDVKMKEKGDIPEGYSVSREKKERFSLILESASTNQTSMYLCASSVLAGLSYEQYFGPGTRLTVT.

This clonotype appeared many times. The V and J genes are TRBV7-2 and TRBJ2-1; a possible D gene is TRBD1 (5 bases). The CDR3 has 14 amino acids. V lost 3 bases to trimming and J lost 3 bases, with 9 bases between them. CDR1 SGHTA and CDR2 FQGNSA come from the germline V gene. This CDR3 reads CASSFTTDYNEQFF. The CDR3 coding sequence is TGTGCCAGCAGCTTTACGACAGACTACAATGAGCAGTTCTTC.

A few counts support this clonotype. The chain joins TRBV24-1 to TRBJ2-7; D remains ambiguous. This CDR3 has 11 residues. V was pared by 8 bases and J by 5 bases, with 9 bases between. CDR1 and CDR2 (germline): KGHDR, SFDVKD. In nucleotides, the CDR3 is TGTGCCACCACGAATGGAGACGAGCAGTACTTC. It specifies CATTNGDEQYF.

The rearrangement links TRBV20-1 to TRBJ2-7, with TRBD2 as a possible D gene (6 bases). V lost 5 bases and J 3 bases, leaving 14 bases between the germline ends. The CDR3 is 13 amino acids. Germline V gene lookup returns CDR1 DFQATT and CDR2 SNEGSKA (reference sequence). The chain's CDR3 is CSAGEVRGYEQYF. The CDR3 DNA sequence: TGCAGTGCTGGGGAGGTTCGGGGCTACGAGCAGTACTTC.